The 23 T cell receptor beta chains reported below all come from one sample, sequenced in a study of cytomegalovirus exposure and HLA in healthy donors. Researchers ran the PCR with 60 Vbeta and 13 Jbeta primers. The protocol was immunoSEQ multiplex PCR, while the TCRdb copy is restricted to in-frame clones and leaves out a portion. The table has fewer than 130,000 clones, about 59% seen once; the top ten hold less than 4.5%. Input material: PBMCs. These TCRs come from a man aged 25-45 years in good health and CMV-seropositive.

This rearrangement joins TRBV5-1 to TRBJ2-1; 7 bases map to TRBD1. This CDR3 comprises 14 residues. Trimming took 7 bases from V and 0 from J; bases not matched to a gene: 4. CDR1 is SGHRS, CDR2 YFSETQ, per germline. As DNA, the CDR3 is TGCGCCAGCGGAGGACAGGCCTCCTACAATGAGCAGTTCTTC. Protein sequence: CASGGQASYNEQFF.

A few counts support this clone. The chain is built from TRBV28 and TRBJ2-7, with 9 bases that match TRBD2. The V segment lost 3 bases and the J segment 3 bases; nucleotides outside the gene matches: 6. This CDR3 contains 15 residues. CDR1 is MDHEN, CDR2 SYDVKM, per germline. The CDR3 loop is CASSFPASGDYEQYF. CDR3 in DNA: TGTGCCAGCAGTTTCCCAGCTAGCGGGGACTACGAGCAGTACTTC. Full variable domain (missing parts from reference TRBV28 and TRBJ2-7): DVKVTQSSRYLVKRTGEKVFLECVQDMDHENMFWYRQDPGLGLRLIYFSYDVKMKEKGDIPEGYSVSREKKERFSLILESASTNQTSMYLCASSFPASGDYEQYFGPGTRLTVT.

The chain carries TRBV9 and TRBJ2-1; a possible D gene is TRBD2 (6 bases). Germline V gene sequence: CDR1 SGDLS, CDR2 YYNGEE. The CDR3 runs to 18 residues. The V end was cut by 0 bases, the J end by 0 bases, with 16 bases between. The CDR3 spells CASSVAVSGGSSYNEQFF. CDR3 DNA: TGTGCCAGCAGCGTAGCTGTTAGCGGAGGGAGCTCCTACAATGAGCAGTTCTTC.

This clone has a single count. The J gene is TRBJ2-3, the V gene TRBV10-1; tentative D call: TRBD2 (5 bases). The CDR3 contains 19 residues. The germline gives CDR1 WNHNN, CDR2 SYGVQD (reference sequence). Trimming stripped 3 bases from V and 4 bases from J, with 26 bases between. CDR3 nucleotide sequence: TGCGCCAGCAGTGACCTCTATGATCCACTACCCGCCGGGGCAGATACGCAGTATTTT. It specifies CASSDLYDPLPAGADTQYF.

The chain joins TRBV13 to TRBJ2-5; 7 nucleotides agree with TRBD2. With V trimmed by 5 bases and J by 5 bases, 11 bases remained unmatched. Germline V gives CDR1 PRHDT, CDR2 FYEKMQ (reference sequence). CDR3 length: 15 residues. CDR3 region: CASSTRGLDRETQYF. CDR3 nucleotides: TGTGCCAGCAGCACGCGAGGACTAGATCGGGAGACCCAGTACTTC.

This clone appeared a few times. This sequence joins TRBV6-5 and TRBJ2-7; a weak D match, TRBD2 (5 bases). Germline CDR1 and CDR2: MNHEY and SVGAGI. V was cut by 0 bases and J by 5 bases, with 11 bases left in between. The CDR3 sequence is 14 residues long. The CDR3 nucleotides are TGTGCCAGCAGTTACTCGCGGGTTTACAACGAGCAGTACTTC. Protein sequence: CASSYSRVYNEQYF.

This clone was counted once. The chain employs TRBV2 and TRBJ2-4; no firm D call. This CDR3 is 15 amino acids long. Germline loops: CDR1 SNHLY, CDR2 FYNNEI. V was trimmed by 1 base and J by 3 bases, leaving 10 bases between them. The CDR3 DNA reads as TGTGCCAGCAGTGAAGTGGGTCGCGGCAAAAACATTCAGTACTTC. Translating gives CASSEVGRGKNIQYF. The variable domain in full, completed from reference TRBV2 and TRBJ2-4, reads EPEVTQTPSHQVTQMGQEVILRCVPISNHLYFYWYRQILGQKVEFLVSFYNNEISEKSEIFDDQFSVERPDGSNFTLKIRSTKLEDSAMYFCASSEVGRGKNIQYFGAGTRLSVL.

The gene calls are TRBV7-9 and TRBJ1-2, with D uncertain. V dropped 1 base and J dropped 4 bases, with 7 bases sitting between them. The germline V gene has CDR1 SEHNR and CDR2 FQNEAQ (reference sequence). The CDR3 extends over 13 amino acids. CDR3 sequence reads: CASSLGTPYGYTF. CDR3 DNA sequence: TGTGCCAGCAGCTTAGGGACTCCCTATGGCTACACCTTC. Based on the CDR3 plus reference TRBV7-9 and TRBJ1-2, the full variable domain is DTGVSQNPRHKITKRGQNVTFRCDPISEHNRLYWYRQTLGQGPEFLTYFQNEAQLEKSRLLSDRFSAERPKGSFSTLEIQRTEQGDSAMYLCASSLGTPYGYTFGSGTRLTVV.

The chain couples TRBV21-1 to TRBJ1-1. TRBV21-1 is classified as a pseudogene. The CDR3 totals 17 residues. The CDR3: CASSKGGGPEWDTEAFF. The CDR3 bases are TGTGCCAGCAGCAAAGGGGGGGGGCCGGAGTGGGACACTGAAGCTTTCTTT.

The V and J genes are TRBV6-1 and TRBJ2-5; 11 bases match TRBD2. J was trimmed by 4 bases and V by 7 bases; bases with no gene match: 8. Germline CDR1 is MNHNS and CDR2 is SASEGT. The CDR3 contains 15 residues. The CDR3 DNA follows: TGTGCCAGCACCCTAATAGCGGGGGGGCCAGAGACCCAGTACTTC. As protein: CASTLIAGGPETQYF.

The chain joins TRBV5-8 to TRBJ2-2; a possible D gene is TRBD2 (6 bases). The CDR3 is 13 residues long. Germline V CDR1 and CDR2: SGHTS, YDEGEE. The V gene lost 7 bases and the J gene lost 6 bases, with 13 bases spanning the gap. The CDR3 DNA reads TGTGCCAGCCGCCCTTCGGGAGCCGGGGAGCTGTTTTTT. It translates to CASRPSGAGELFF.

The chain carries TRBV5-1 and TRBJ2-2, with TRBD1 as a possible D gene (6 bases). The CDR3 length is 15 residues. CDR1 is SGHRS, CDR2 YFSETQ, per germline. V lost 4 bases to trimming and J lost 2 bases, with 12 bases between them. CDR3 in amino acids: CASSQGTSNTGELFF. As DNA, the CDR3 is TGCGCCAGCAGCCAAGGGACATCCAACACCGGGGAGCTGTTTTTT.

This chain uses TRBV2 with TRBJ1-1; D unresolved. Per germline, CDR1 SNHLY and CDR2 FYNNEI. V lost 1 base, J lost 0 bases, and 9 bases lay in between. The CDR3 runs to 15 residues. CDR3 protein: CASSEGGGMNTEAFF. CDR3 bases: TGTGCCAGCAGTGAAGGGGGAGGCATGAACACTGAAGCTTTCTTT.

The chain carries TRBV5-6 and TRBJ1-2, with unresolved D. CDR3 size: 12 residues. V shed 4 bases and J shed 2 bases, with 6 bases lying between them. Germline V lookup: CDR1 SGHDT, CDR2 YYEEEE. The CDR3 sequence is CASSALNYGYTF. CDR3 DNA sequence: TGTGCCAGCAGCGCCCTAAACTATGGCTACACCTTC.

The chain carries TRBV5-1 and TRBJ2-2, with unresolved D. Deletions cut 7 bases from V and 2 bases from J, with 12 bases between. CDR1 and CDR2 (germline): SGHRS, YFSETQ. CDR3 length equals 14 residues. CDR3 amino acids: CASCMTTNTGELFF. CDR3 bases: TGCGCCAGCTGTATGACGACTAACACCGGGGAGCTGTTTTTT.

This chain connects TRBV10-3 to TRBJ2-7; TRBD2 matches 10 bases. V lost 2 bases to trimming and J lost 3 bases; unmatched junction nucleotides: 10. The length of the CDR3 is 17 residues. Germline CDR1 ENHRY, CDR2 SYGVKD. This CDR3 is CAISEPKGSSGGYEQYF. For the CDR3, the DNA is TGTGCCATCAGTGAGCCCAAGGGGTCTAGCGGGGGCTACGAGCAGTACTTC.

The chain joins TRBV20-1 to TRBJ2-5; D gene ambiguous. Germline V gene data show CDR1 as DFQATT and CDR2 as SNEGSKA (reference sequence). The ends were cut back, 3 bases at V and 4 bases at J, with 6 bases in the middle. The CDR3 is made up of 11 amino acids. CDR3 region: CSARSGETQYF. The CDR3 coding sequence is TGCAGTGCTAGGAGTGGAGAGACCCAGTACTTC.

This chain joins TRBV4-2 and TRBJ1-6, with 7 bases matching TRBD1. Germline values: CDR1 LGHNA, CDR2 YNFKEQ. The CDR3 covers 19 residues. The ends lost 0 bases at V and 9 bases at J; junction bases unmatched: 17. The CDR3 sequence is CASSQDRVQGNLVGSPLHF. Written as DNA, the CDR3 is TGTGCCAGCAGCCAAGATCGGGTACAGGGGAATTTAGTGGGTTCACCCCTCCACTTT.

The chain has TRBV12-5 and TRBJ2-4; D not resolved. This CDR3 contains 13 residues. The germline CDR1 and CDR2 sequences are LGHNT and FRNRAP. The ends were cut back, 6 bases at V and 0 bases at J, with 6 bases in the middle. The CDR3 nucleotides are TGTGCTAGTGGCCTTCTAGCCAAAAACATTCAGTACTTC. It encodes CASGLLAKNIQYF. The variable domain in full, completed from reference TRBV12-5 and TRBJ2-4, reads DARVTQTPRHKVTEMGQEVTMRCQPILGHNTVFWYRQTMMQGLELLAYFRNRAPLDDSGMPKDRFSAEMPDATLATLKIQPSEPRDSAVYFCASGLLAKNIQYFGAGTRLSVL.

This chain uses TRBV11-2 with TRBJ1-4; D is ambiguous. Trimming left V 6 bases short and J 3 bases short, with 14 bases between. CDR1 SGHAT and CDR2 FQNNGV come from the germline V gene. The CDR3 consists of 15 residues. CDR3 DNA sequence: TGTGCCAGCAGACTAAGGCTCGGGGCTAATGAAAAACTGTTTTTT. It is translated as CASRLRLGANEKLFF.

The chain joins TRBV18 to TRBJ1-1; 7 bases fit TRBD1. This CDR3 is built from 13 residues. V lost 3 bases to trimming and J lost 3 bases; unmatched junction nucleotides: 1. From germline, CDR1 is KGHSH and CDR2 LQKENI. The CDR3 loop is CASSPGQHTEAFF. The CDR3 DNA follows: TGTGCCAGCTCACCGGGACAGCACACTGAAGCTTTCTTT.

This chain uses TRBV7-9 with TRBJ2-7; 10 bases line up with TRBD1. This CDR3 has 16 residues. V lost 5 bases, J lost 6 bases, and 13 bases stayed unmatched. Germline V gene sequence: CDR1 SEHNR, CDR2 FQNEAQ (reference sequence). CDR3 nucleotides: TGTGCCAGCAGCATTCCACCGGGACAGGGGTCCGGCGAGCAGTACTTC. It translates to CASSIPPGQGSGEQYF.

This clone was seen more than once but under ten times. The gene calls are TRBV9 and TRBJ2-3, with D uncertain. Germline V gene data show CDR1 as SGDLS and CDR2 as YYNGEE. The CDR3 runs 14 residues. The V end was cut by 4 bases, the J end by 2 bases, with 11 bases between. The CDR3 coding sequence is TGTGCCAGCAGCCCCCGGTCACTCACAGATACGCAGTATTTT. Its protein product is CASSPRSLTDTQYF.